This entry describes one T cell receptor beta chain. Its specificity is unknown. The related graft donor's blood sample was taken on the day of bone marrow donation. The record originates from a study of T cells after posttransplantation cyclophosphamide. Points from the study as a whole: Tissue-infiltrating T cells from skin or gut overlapped little with blood T cells. After PTCy, TRB diversity resembled that of CNI/methotrexate controls.

Repertoires were generated with immunoSEQ multiplex PCR, while TCRdb's copy carries only in-frame clones and drops some. The sample contains tens of thousands of clones, none of them singletons. The germline V gene has CDR1 SQVTM and CDR2 ANQGSEA. V lost 4 bases and J lost 5; bases outside the gene matches: 2. This CDR3 spans 13 amino acids. The chain recombines TRBV29-1 with TRBJ1-6; 7 bases line up with TRBD1. Sequenced material: PBMCs. The clonotype comes from a man between 35 and 55 years old in good health, CMV-negative, and a related stem cell transplant donor. CDR3 residues: CSVGDRDNSPLHF. CDR3 DNA sequence: TGCAGCGTTGGGGACAGAGATAATTCACCCCTCCACTTT. Supplemented by reference TRBV29-1 and TRBJ1-6, the full variable domain reads SAVISQKPSRDICQRGTSLTIQCQVDSQVTMMFWYRQQPGQSLTLIATANQGSEATYESGFVIDKFPISRPNLTFSTLTVSNMSPEDSSIYLCSVGDRDNSPLHFGNGTRLTVT.